The TCR beta chain under discussion was sequenced for a study of T cell responses to AZD1222 COVID-19 vaccine. Study-wide findings and caveats: Mostly white British, mostly female donors; authors suggested clonal diversity may be underestimated. Of the AZD1222 recipients, only five or six were seropositive at baseline. Spike-specific TCR breadth and depth rose after two AZD1222 doses. Reports say nearly half of spike-specific TCRs go after unmutated variant regions.

CDR1 is MDHEN, CDR2 SYDVKM, per germline. This CDR3 contains 14 residues. V was clipped by 6 bases and J by 4 bases; unmatched bases: 9. As regards this clone: What it recognizes is unknown.

TCRdb's table, derived via immunoSEQ multiplex PCR, lists solely in-frame clones and lacks some. The sample lists about 46,000 clones, approximately 90% occurring once. The starting material was peripheral blood, obtained 28 days after the second AZD1222 dose. The J gene is TRBJ2-7, the V gene TRBV28, with 7 bases lining up with TRBD2. The sequence was collected from an adult who received the AZD1222 COVID-19 vaccine. The chain's CDR3 is CASSPAGASYEQYF. In DNA, the CDR3 is TGTGCCAGCAGCCCCGCGGGAGCTTCTTACGAGCAGTACTTC.